This entry features one T cell receptor beta chain sequence. What it recognizes is unknown. The data stem from a study of early T cells in non-severe SARS-CoV-2 infection. Overall study context: Chains from this unsorted whole-blood bulk RNA could not be paired. Whole-study results and caveats: Reliance on VDJdb matching favored anti-spike CD8 responses; private and CD4 specificities were missed.

CDR1 is MNHEY and CDR2 is SVGAGI in the germline V gene. V shed 6 bases and J shed 3 bases, with 12 bases lying between them. The CDR3 has 14 residues. Tagging with unique molecular identifiers was applied to individual cDNA molecules. Each CDR3 protein is one row after TCRdb ran MiXCR on the 5' RACE reads. Among tens of thousands of distinct CDR3 sequences, 5% to 7% were seen once, and the ten largest hold approximately 6%. This sequence originates from an adult who was a healthcare worker with PCR-confirmed SARS-CoV-2 infection or an uninfected control (not recorded which). The sample was whole blood. This rearrangement joins TRBV6-5 to TRBJ1-5; a possible D gene is TRBD1 (6 bases). The CDR3 region has the DNA TGTGCCAGCAGGGAGGCAGGGGACAATCAGCCCCAGCATTTT. Protein sequence: CASREAGDNQPQHF.